Each of the 16 T cell receptor beta chains below was sequenced from the same sample in a study of cytomegalovirus exposure and HLA in healthy donors. Vbeta (60) and Jbeta (13) primers were used in the PCR. The repertoire was sequenced with immunoSEQ multiplex PCR; TCRdb's copy has only in-frame clones and lacks some. The data show fewer than 130,000 clones, roughly 70% seen once. The sample taken for sequencing was PBMCs. The receptor source for this set is a man in his forties or fifties in good health and CMV-seropositive.

The chain couples TRBV30 to TRBJ1-1, with 7 bases identical to TRBD1. V was clipped by 4 bases and J by 7 bases; unmatched bases: 9. Germline-derived CDR1 and CDR2 are GTSNPN and SVGIG (reference sequence). This CDR3 is 13 amino acids long. CDR3 in DNA: TGTGCCTGGACCTCTCCAGGGGGAATTGAAGCTTTCTTT. Its translation is CAWTSPGGIEAFF.

This rearrangement joins TRBV5-1 to TRBJ2-1; tentative D call: TRBD2 (6 bases). The ends were cut back, 0 bases at V and 0 bases at J, with 16 bases in the middle. The CDR3 has 18 amino acids. Germline V lookup: CDR1 SGHRS, CDR2 YFSETQ. The CDR3 DNA is TGCGCCAGCAGCTTGGCCTGGACTACCCCTAGCTCCTACAATGAGCAGTTCTTC. Protein product: CASSLAWTTPSSYNEQFF.

The chain joins TRBV11-2 to TRBJ1-1, with 7 bases lining up with TRBD1. From germline, CDR1 is SGHAT and CDR2 FQNNGV. V lost 2 bases to trimming and J lost 1 base; unmatched junction nucleotides: 16. The CDR3 sequence is 19 residues long. The CDR3 here is CASSLRPWDSSLGNTEAFF. The CDR3 DNA sequence: TGTGCCAGCAGCTTACGGCCCTGGGACAGTTCCCTGGGGAACACTGAAGCTTTCTTT.

Worth noting for this clone: The sample has other DNA sequences that encode this CDR3 too. CDR3 protein: CASSLLAEGPWYEDNEQFF. The DNA for the CDR3 is TGTGCCAGCAGTTTACTAGCGGAGGGGCCCTGGTATGAGGACAATGAGCAGTTCTTC. The gene calls are TRBV27 and TRBJ2-1; 7 bases match TRBD2. The ends lost 2 bases at V and 5 bases at J; junction bases unmatched: 18. Germline V lookup: CDR1 MNHEY, CDR2 SMNVEV (reference sequence). The length of the CDR3 is 19 residues.

This clone appeared a few times. V gene TRBV7-6 combines with J gene TRBJ1-2, with 9 positions matching TRBD1. Germline CDR1 and CDR2: SGHVS and FNYEAQ. The CDR3 is 15 amino acids. Trimming cost V 3 bases and J 5 bases; bases outside gene matches: 7. Written as DNA, the CDR3 is TGTGCCAGCAGCTTGGGACAGGGCGTAGCATATGGCTACACCTTC. Translated, it gives CASSLGQGVAYGYTF.

In this sample, this clone turned up a few times. The rearrangement links TRBV4-3 to TRBJ2-7, with D possibly TRBD1 on 7 matching bases. The germline gives CDR1 LGHNA, CDR2 YSLEER. The CDR3 covers 15 residues. V gave up 2 bases and J gave up 3 bases, with 14 bases separating them. The CDR3 is CASSQSYRGLYEQYF. The CDR3 DNA reads TGCGCCAGCAGCCAATCTTACAGGGGACTCTACGAGCAGTACTTC.

The CDR3 loop reads CASSRESTQGRGYTF. The CDR3 bases are TGCGCCAGCAGCCGAGAGTCAACCCAGGGCCGTGGCTACACCTTC. This chain joins TRBV4-1 and TRBJ1-2, with D tentatively TRBD1 (5 bases). The length of the CDR3 is 15 residues. The V end lost 4 bases, the J end lost 7 bases, and 19 bases lay between the germline ends. Germline-derived CDR1 and CDR2 are MGHRA and YSYEKL.

The V and J genes are TRBV5-1 and TRBJ2-3; a possible D gene is TRBD2 (6 bases). The germline CDR1 and CDR2 sequences are SGHRS and YFSETQ. V was trimmed by 5 bases and J by 2 bases, leaving 15 bases between them. There are 15 residues in the CDR3. CDR3 region: CASRAVGGNTDTQYF. Here the CDR3 DNA reads TGCGCCAGCAGGGCCGTGGGGGGTAACACAGATACGCAGTATTTT.

This chain joins TRBV7-9 and TRBJ1-4; tentative D call: TRBD1 (6 bases). The CDR3 contains 11 residues. The germline V gene has CDR1 SEHNR and CDR2 FQNEAQ (reference sequence). Trimming cost V 1 base and J 12 bases, with 6 bases left between them. The CDR3 sequence is CASSLDRELFF. CDR3 DNA sequence: TGTGCCAGCAGCTTAGACAGGGAACTGTTTTTT.

This rearrangement joins TRBV6-5 to TRBJ2-7, with D possibly matching TRBD2 (5 bases). The germline gives CDR1 MNHEY, CDR2 SVGAGI. The CDR3 covers 14 residues. V lost 0 bases to trimming and J lost 7 bases, with 13 bases between them. The CDR3 spells CASSYSRTSFEQYV. The DNA of the CDR3 is TGTGCCAGCAGTTACTCGAGGACTTCGTTTGAGCAGTACGTC.

This clone was picked up a small number of times. The rearrangement joins TRBV4-3 to TRBJ1-1; D is ambiguous. V was cut by 0 bases and J by 1 base, with 9 bases left in between. This CDR3 region has 15 residues. Germline assignment: CDR1 LGHNA and CDR2 YSLEER. The CDR3 DNA reads as TGCGCCAGCAGCCAAGATTGGCGGCCGAACACTGAAGCTTTCTTT. As protein: CASSQDWRPNTEAFF.

This chain uses TRBV7-9 with TRBJ2-3; tentative D call: TRBD2 (5 bases). Germline V gene lookup returns CDR1 SEHNR and CDR2 FQNEAQ (reference sequence). V lost 2 bases, J lost 1 base, and 13 bases lay in between. This CDR3 contains 16 residues. The CDR3 bases are TGTGCCAGCAGCTTAATGGAGGAAATAGGCACAGATACGCAGTATTTT. The encoded protein is CASSLMEEIGTDTQYF.

This clone turned up a few times. The chain recombines TRBV14 with TRBJ2-7, with a tentative D call TRBD2 (5 bases). The CDR3 runs to 13 residues. With 4 bases removed from V and 5 bases from J, the gap between germline ends came to 12 bases. Per the germline V gene, CDR1 is SGHDN and CDR2 is FVKESK. CDR3 region: CASSLRDSNEQYV. CDR3 coding DNA: TGTGCCAGCAGCCTCCGGGATAGCAACGAGCAGTACGTC.

The V and J genes are TRBV18 and TRBJ2-3; 13 nucleotides align to TRBD2. The CDR3 has 17 residues. V dropped 3 bases and J dropped 2; count of bases not matched to a gene: 5. The germline gives CDR1 KGHSH, CDR2 LQKENI. The chain's CDR3 is CASSPGGLAGSTDTQYF. For the CDR3, the DNA is TGTGCCAGCTCACCTGGGGGACTAGCGGGATCCACAGATACGCAGTATTTT.

The rearrangement joins TRBV5-1 to TRBJ2-5, with 9 bases lining up with TRBD1. Germline V CDR1 and CDR2: SGHRS, YFSETQ. This CDR3 comprises 13 residues. V shed 5 bases, J shed 3 bases, and the junction held 2 bases outside the gene matches. The CDR3 nucleotides are TGCGCCAGCAGACAGGGGGCGAAAGAGACCCAGTACTTC. Its protein is CASRQGAKETQYF.

The chain combines TRBV5-1 with TRBJ2-5; D may be TRBD1 (6 bases). The CDR3 is 15 amino acids. Germline lookup yields CDR1 SGHRS and CDR2 YFSETQ. The ends were cut back, 0 bases at V and 3 bases at J, with 12 bases in the middle. As DNA, the CDR3 is TGCGCCAGCAGCTTGGTAGGACAGCCCGAAGAGACCCAGTACTTC. Encoded protein: CASSLVGQPEETQYF.